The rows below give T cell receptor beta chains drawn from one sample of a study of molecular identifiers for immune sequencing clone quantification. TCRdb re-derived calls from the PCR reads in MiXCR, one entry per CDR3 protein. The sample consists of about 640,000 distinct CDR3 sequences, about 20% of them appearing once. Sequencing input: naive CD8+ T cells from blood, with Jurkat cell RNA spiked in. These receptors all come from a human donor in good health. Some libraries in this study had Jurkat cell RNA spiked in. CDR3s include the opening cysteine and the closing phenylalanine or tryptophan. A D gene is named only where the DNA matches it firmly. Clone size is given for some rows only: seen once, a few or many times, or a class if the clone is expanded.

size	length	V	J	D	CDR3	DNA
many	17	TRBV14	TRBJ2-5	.	CASSQAASSLFEETQYF	TGTGCCAGCAGCCAAGCGGCTAGCAGTCTCTTTGAGGAGACCCAGTACTTC
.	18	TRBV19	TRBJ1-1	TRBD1	CASSAISGTGVPKGEAFF	TGTGCCAGTAGTGCTATTTCCGGGACAGGGGTCCCCAAGGGTGAAGCTTTCTTT
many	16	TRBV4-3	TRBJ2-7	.	CASSQDTWQGGDEQYF	TGCGCCAGCAGCCAAGACACCTGGCAGGGAGGAGACGAGCAGTACTTC
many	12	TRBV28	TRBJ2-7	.	CASSFRGNEQYF	TGTGCCAGCAGTTTCAGAGGAAACGAGCAGTACTTC
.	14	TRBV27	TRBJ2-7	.	CASSFKGYAYEQYF	TGTGCCAGCAGTTTTAAGGGTTATGCCTACGAGCAGTACTTC
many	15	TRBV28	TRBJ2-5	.	CASSLRAQIQETQYF	TGTGCCAGCAGTTTGCGGGCTCAGATTCAAGAGACCCAGTACTTC
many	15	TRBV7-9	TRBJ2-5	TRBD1	CASSLRDRAGETQYF	TGTGCCAGCAGCTTACGCGACAGGGCGGGAGAGACCCAGTACTTC
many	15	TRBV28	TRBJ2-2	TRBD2	CASSLNSGSTGELFF	TGTGCCAGCAGTTTAAATAGCGGGAGCACCGGGGAGCTGTTTTTT
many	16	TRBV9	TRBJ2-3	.	CASSPTGGVGTDTQYF	TGTGCCAGCAGCCCCACTGGGGGTGTTGGCACAGATACGCAGTATTTT
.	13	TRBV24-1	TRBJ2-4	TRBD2	CATSGGAKNIQYF	TGTGCCACGTCGGGGGGGGCCAAAAACATTCAGTACTTC
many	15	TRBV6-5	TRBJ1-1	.	CASSYSAAVDTEAFF	TGTGCCAGCAGTTACTCTGCGGCGGTAGACACTGAAGCTTTCTTT
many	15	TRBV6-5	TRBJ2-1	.	CASTETASSYNEQFF	TGTGCCAGCACTGAGACCGCCAGCTCCTACAATGAGCAGTTCTTC
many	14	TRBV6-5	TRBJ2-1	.	CASSPGANYNEQFF	TGTGCCAGCAGTCCCGGGGCGAACTACAATGAGCAGTTCTTC
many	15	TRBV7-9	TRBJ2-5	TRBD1	CASSRTGTEQETQYF	TGTGCCAGCAGCCGTACCGGGACAGAACAAGAGACCCAGTACTTC
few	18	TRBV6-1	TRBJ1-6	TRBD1	CASSESGLLQGAHSPLHF	TGTGCCAGCAGTGAGAGTGGACTTTTACAGGGGGCGCATTCACCCCTCCACTTT
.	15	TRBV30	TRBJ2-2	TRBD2	CAWSVRGGEAGELFF	TGTGCCTGGAGTGTACGCGGGGGAGAGGCCGGGGAGCTGTTTTTT
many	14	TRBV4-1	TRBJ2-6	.	CASSQDPGANVLTF	TGCGCCAGCAGCCAAGATCCTGGGGCCAACGTCCTGACTTTC
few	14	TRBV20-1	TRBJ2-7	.	CSARVPHNSYEQYF	TGCAGTGCTAGAGTACCGCACAACTCCTACGAGCAGTACTTC